The 17 T cell receptor beta chains reported below all come from one sample, sequenced in a study of vaccination effects on CD4 cells after COVID-19. No antigen is known for these receptors. Before any sequencing was done, the ViraFEST assay used viral peptide pools to expand antigen-specific CD4+ T cells. Subsequent to a culture period of about ten days, CD4+ T cells were isolated. Either the mRNA-1273 or the BNT162b2 vaccine was given to participants as two doses. Clones were read by immunoSEQ multiplex PCR, and TCRdb kept only the in-frame ones, dropping some. The table records approximately 74,000 clones, around 74% of them present only once. The sample was CD4+ T cells from PBMCs cultured with HCoV-OC43 spike peptides, taken after COVID-19 vaccination. Stated subset: HCoV-OC43 spike overlapping peptide pool stimulation. These receptor sequences come from a human donor who received a COVID-19 vaccine.

The chain's CDR3 is CASTPSQGQMTDTQYF. Here the CDR3 DNA reads TGTGCCAGCACACCATCCCAGGGACAGATGACAGATACGCAGTATTTT. The chain is built from TRBV28 and TRBJ2-3; 7 bases fit TRBD1. The V gene's germline CDR1 is MDHEN and CDR2 SYDVKM. The junction had 13 bases not matched to a gene; V was cut back by 7 bases and J by 3 bases. The CDR3 is made up of 16 amino acids.

This clone is a singleton in its sample. This chain uses TRBV29-1 with TRBJ1-6, with a tentative D call TRBD1 (5 bases). In germline, CDR1 is SQVTM, CDR2 ANQGSEA. The CDR3 runs to 17 residues. V dropped 2 bases and J dropped 7 bases, with 21 bases sitting between them. The CDR3 protein is CSVERRATGRRNSPLHF. The CDR3, as DNA: TGCAGCGTTGAACGCAGAGCGACGGGACGAAGAAATTCACCCCTCCACTTT.

Here the CDR3 reads CASSVIGGGGETQYF. CDR3 in DNA: TGTGCCAGCAGTGTCATCGGAGGGGGAGGAGAGACCCAGTACTTC. The rearrangement uses TRBV2 and TRBJ2-5; D might be TRBD1 or TRBD2, each matching 6 bases. This CDR3 has 15 amino acids. Trimming stripped 4 bases from V and 4 bases from J, with 16 bases between. In germline, CDR1 is SNHLY, CDR2 FYNNEI.

The rearrangement uses TRBV10-2 and TRBJ2-1; D not resolved. V gave up 6 bases and J gave up 3 bases, with 24 bases separating them. Germline CDR1 and CDR2: WSHSY and SAAADI. The CDR3 has 18 residues. CDR3 residues: CASREIGGTERGYNEQFF. CDR3 bases: TGCGCCAGCAGGGAAATCGGCGGTACGGAGAGAGGCTACAATGAGCAGTTCTTC.

The rearrangement links TRBV30 to TRBJ1-1; tentative D call: TRBD1 (5 bases). CDR1 and CDR2 (germline): GTSNPN, SVGIG (reference sequence). CDR3 length: 13 amino acids. V lost 3 bases to trimming and J lost 4 bases, with 12 bases between them. This CDR3 reads CAWSPTRVTEAFF. The CDR3 DNA sequence: TGTGCCTGGAGCCCAACCAGGGTCACTGAAGCTTTCTTT.

The chain employs TRBV19 and TRBJ1-2; TRBD1 aligns across 9 bases. V gave up 6 bases and J gave up 7 bases; unmatched junction bases: 9. This CDR3 is 14 amino acids long. CDR1 and CDR2 from the germline V gene are LNHDA and SQIVND (reference sequence). The CDR3 reads CASRTHGTGIGYTF. CDR3 sequence (DNA): TGTGCCAGTAGAACCCATGGGACAGGGATTGGCTACACCTTC.

The chain carries TRBV14 and TRBJ1-1; D remains unclear. This CDR3 spans 16 amino acids. Deletions cut 0 bases from V and 0 bases from J, with 11 bases between. Looked up from germline, CDR1 is SGHDN and CDR2 is FVKESK. In nucleotides, the CDR3 is TGTGCCAGCAGCCAAGAGATAGGCAGGATGAACACTGAAGCTTTCTTT. Translated: CASSQEIGRMNTEAFF.

This clone is judged medium-sized (0.01 to 0.1%). The CDR3 nucleotides read TGCGCCAGCAGCCACCCGGGGCAGGTCTACGAGCAGTACGTC. Residues: CASSHPGQVYEQYV. The chain combines TRBV4-1 with TRBJ2-7; D possibly matches TRBD1 or TRBD2 (5 bases each). The CDR3 runs to 14 residues. The germline V gene encodes CDR1 MGHRA and CDR2 YSYEKL. Trimming stripped 3 bases from V and 3 bases from J, with 12 bases between.

The chain recombines TRBV10-1 with TRBJ2-2; D uncertain. V was pared by 9 bases and J by 2 bases, with 10 bases between. This CDR3 region has 13 residues. The germline V gene has CDR1 WNHNN and CDR2 SYGVQD (reference sequence). The CDR3 bases are TGCGCCAGTCAACGTTCCAACACCGGGGAGCTGTTTTTT. This gives the protein CASQRSNTGELFF.

The chain has TRBV6-2 or TRBV6-3 and TRBJ2-1; D possibly corresponds to TRBD2 (7 bases). Per germline, CDR1 MNHEY and CDR2 SVGEGT. Trimming left V 5 bases short and J 8 bases short, with 16 bases between. The CDR3 length is 14 residues. CDR3 nucleotide sequence: TGTGCCAGCAGTAATGGGGGGGCGGTCTATGAGCAGTTCTTC. Its translation: CASSNGGAVYEQFF.

The CDR3 reads CASSSRGANTNSGANVLTF. The DNA of the CDR3 is TGTGCCAGCAGTTCCAGAGGGGCCAATACTAACTCTGGGGCCAACGTCCTGACTTTC. The rearrangement joins TRBV9 to TRBJ2-6, with D perhaps assigned TRBD1 or TRBD2 (5 bases each). Deletions cut 5 bases from V and 0 bases from J, with 21 bases between. Germline-derived CDR1 and CDR2 are SGDLS and YYNGEE. The CDR3 covers 19 residues.

The V call is TRBV6-5, the J call TRBJ1-2, with 8 positions matching TRBD1. Germline assignment: CDR1 MNHEY and CDR2 SVGAGI. The CDR3 is 15 residues long. J gave up 4 bases and V 2 bases, and 6 bases lay outside the gene matches. The CDR3 DNA follows: TGTGCCAGCAGTTACACGACAGGGGACTTCTATGGCTACACCTTC. Translated: CASSYTTGDFYGYTF.

With respect to this clone: Distinct nucleotide sequences in the sample also encode this CDR3. The chain employs TRBV5-1 and TRBJ2-5; tentative D call: TRBD1 (7 bases). V shed 4 bases and J shed 4 bases, with 14 bases lying between them. The germline V gene has CDR1 SGHRS and CDR2 YFSETQ. CDR3 length: 14 amino acids. The CDR3 sequence is CASSLSGGGETQYF. In DNA form, the CDR3 reads TGCGCCAGCAGCCTGTCAGGGGGAGGAGAGACCCAGTACTTC. Using reference TRBV5-1 and TRBJ2-5 for the parts outside the CDR3, the full variable domain is KAGVTQTPRYLIKTRGQQVTLSCSPISGHRSVSWYQQTPGQGLQFLFEYFSETQRNKGNFPGRFSGRQFSNSRSEMNVSTLELGDSALYLCASSLSGGGETQYFGPGTRLLVL.

The V call is TRBV27, the J call TRBJ1-1; D possibly corresponds to TRBD1 (6 bases). The germline V gene has CDR1 MNHEY and CDR2 SMNVEV (reference sequence). V lost 7 bases, J lost 2 bases, and 14 bases lay in between. CDR3 length: 14 amino acids. The CDR3 coding sequence is TGTGCCAGCAAGGGGGGAGGACTCAACACTGAAGCTTTCTTT. Translation gives CASKGGGLNTEAFF.

The V gene is TRBV2, the J gene TRBJ1-2, with D maybe TRBD1 (5 bases). Trimming cost V 3 bases and J 3 bases, with 11 bases left between them. Germline loops: CDR1 SNHLY, CDR2 FYNNEI. The CDR3 has 14 amino acids. CDR3 amino acids: CASSEGGEDYGYTF. The CDR3 nucleotides read TGTGCCAGCAGTGAGGGGGGGGAGGACTATGGCTACACCTTC.

This chain joins TRBV2 and TRBJ1-4, with TRBD1 identical over 8 bases. The J segment lost 5 bases and the V segment lost 9 bases, leaving 8 bases of the junction unmatched. The CDR3 contains 14 residues. Germline loops: CDR1 SNHLY, CDR2 FYNNEI. CDR3 DNA sequence: TGTGCCAGTGATTCGACAGGGGTGAATGAAAAACTGTTTTTT. Translating it yields CASDSTGVNEKLFF.

V gene TRBV7-2 combines with J gene TRBJ1-1; TRBD1 is a possible D gene (6 bases). CDR1 is SGHTA, CDR2 FQGNSA, per germline. Trimming shortened V by 4 bases and J by 0 bases, and 15 bases separated the two germline ends. The CDR3 contains 16 residues. The CDR3: CASSSPRTAMNTEAFF. CDR3 DNA sequence: TGTGCCAGCAGCTCCCCTAGGACAGCTATGAACACTGAAGCTTTCTTT.